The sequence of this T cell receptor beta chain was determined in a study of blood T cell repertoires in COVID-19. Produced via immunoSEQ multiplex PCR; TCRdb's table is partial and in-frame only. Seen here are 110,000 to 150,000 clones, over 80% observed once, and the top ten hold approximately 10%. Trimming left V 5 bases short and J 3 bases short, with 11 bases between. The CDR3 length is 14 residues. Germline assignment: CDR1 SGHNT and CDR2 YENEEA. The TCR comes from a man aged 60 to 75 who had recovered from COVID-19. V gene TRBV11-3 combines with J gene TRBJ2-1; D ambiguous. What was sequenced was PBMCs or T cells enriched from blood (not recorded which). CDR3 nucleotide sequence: TGTGCCAGCAGCCCGAACAGATTCTACAATGAGCAGTTCTTC. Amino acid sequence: CASSPNRFYNEQFF.